This T cell receptor (beta chain) was retrieved from a study of cytomegalovirus exposure and HLA in healthy donors. General observations from the study: When analyzed later, the rates of TCR association showed variation by HLA locus, with DRB1 the most and HLA-C the fewest. Presence/absence analysis assumed near-uniform sequencing depth across donors.

The V end lost 7 bases, the J end lost 3 bases, and 14 bases lay between the germline ends. The germline gives CDR1 MNHNS, CDR2 SASEGT. The CDR3 covers 14 residues. Worth noting for this clone: The target antigen is unknown.

Researchers ran the PCR with 60 Vbeta and 13 Jbeta primers. The table came from immunoSEQ multiplex PCR; TCRdb's copy has only in-frame clones and leaves some out. The sample consists of under 85,000 clones, around 79% of them appearing once. Sequenced input: PBMCs. The source of this sequence is a man aged 35 to 55 in good health and CMV-seronegative. The chain combines TRBV6-1 with TRBJ2-3, with D perhaps matching TRBD1 (6 bases). CDR3 amino acids: CASTYRVGTDTQYF. CDR3 DNA sequence: TGTGCCAGCACGTACAGGGTCGGTACAGATACGCAGTATTTT.